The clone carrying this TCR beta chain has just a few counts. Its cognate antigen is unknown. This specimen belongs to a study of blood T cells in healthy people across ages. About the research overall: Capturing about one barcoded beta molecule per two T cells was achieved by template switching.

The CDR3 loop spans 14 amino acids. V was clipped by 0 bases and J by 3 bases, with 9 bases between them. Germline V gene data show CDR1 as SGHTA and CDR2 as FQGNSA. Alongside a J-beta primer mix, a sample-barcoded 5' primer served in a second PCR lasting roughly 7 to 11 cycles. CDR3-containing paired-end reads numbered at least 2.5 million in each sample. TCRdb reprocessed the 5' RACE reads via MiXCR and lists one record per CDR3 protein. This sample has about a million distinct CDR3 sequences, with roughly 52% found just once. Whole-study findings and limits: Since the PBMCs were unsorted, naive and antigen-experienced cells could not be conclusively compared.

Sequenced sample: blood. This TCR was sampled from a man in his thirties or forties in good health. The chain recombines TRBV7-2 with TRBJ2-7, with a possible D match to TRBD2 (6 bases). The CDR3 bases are TGTGCCAGCAGCTTAGCCGGGACTGTCTACGAGCAGTACTTC. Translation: CASSLAGTVYEQYF.